The rows below give T cell receptor beta chains drawn from one sample of a study of blood T cells in healthy people across ages. TCRdb redid the calling of the 5' RACE reads with MiXCR, one entry per CDR3 protein. This sample has around 1,900,000 distinct CDR3 sequences, with more than 35% found just once. The source material was blood. The receptors were gathered from a human donor in good health. Both conserved end residues are part of each CDR3. D genes are given only for firm matches. For some rows the clone size is stated as once, few or many, or as a class when expanded; others skip it.

j_gene: TRBJ2-2
d_gene: .
abundance: few
v_gene: TRBV5-1
CDR3nt: TGCGCCAGCAGCCCCGGGGCCCTCACCGGGGAGCTGTTTTTT
CDR3aa: CASSPGALTGELFF

j_gene: TRBJ2-3
d_gene: TRBD2
abundance: .
v_gene: TRBV20-1
CDR3nt: TGCAGTGCCACTGCTAGCGGGGGTAGCACAGATACGCAGTATTTT
CDR3aa: CSATASGGSTDTQYF

j_gene: TRBJ2-2
d_gene: .
abundance: .
v_gene: TRBV5-1
CDR3nt: TGCGCCAGCAGCTTTTCGGGCTTCGGGGAGCCGTTTTTT
CDR3aa: CASSFSGFGEPFF

j_gene: TRBJ2-5
d_gene: .
abundance: few
v_gene: TRBV6-2/TRBV6-3
CDR3nt: TGTGCCAGCAGTTACCGACCGGACTACCCTCAAGAGACCCAGTACTTC
CDR3aa: CASSYRPDYPQETQYF

j_gene: TRBJ2-3
d_gene: TRBD2
abundance: .
v_gene: TRBV9
CDR3nt: TGTGCCAGCAGTCTTAGCGGGGACCGAACAGATACGCAGTATTTT
CDR3aa: CASSLSGDRTDTQYF

j_gene: TRBJ1-2
d_gene: TRBD1
abundance: .
v_gene: TRBV3-1
CDR3nt: TGTGCCAGCAGCCTACACCGACAGGGGGACTGGGGCTACACCTTC
CDR3aa: CASSLHRQGDWGYTF

j_gene: TRBJ2-5
d_gene: .
abundance: .
v_gene: TRBV5-1
CDR3nt: TGCGCCAGCGACTCCGGGGCAAAAGAGACCCAGTACTTC
CDR3aa: CASDSGAKETQYF

j_gene: TRBJ1-5
d_gene: .
abundance: .
v_gene: TRBV30
CDR3nt: TGTGCCTGGAGTCGGTTTAGCAATCAGCCCCAGCATTTT
CDR3aa: CAWSRFSNQPQHF

j_gene: TRBJ1-1
d_gene: .
abundance: .
v_gene: TRBV7-3
CDR3nt: TGTGCCAGCAGCCTCACCTCTCAGGGGACTGTTTCAGCTTTCTTT
CDR3aa: CASSLTSQGTVSAFF

j_gene: TRBJ1-6
d_gene: .
abundance: few
v_gene: TRBV3-1
CDR3nt: TGTGCCAGCAGCCAAGATTGTTCACCCCTCCACTTT
CDR3aa: CASSQDCSPLHF

j_gene: TRBJ2-1
d_gene: .
abundance: few
v_gene: TRBV2
CDR3nt: TGTGCCAGCAGTGGTATGGGCAATGAGCAGTTCTTC
CDR3aa: CASSGMGNEQFF

j_gene: TRBJ2-1
d_gene: .
abundance: few
v_gene: TRBV29-1
CDR3nt: TGCAGCGTACGAGGTTCAGCCGGGGGCCAGTTCTTC
CDR3aa: CSVRGSAGGQFF

j_gene: TRBJ2-7
d_gene: .
abundance: .
v_gene: TRBV7-2
CDR3nt: TGTGCCAGCAGCCCGACCCCATATCAGGGCGGCGAGCAGTACTTC
CDR3aa: CASSPTPYQGGEQYF

j_gene: TRBJ2-3
d_gene: .
abundance: .
v_gene: TRBV5-1
CDR3nt: TGCGCCAGCAGCTGGGTAACGGCAGATACGCAGTATTTT
CDR3aa: CASSWVTADTQYF

j_gene: TRBJ1-1
d_gene: .
abundance: .
v_gene: TRBV12-3/TRBV12-4
CDR3nt: TGTGCCAGCAGCGGTCCGGGAGCTGAAGCTTTCTTT
CDR3aa: CASSGPGAEAFF

j_gene: TRBJ2-3
d_gene: .
abundance: many
v_gene: TRBV29-1
CDR3nt: TGCAGCGTTGAAGCAGATACGCAGTATTTT
CDR3aa: CSVEADTQYF

j_gene: TRBJ1-2
d_gene: .
abundance: .
v_gene: TRBV7-2
CDR3nt: TGTGCCAGCAGCTTAGGCGTGGAGGGACCGTCTAGTGGCTACACCTTC
CDR3aa: CASSLGVEGPSSGYTF

j_gene: TRBJ1-1
d_gene: .
abundance: few
v_gene: TRBV20-1
CDR3nt: TGCAGTGCTAGAGATCCTGAAATAATGAACACTGAAGCTTTCTTT
CDR3aa: CSARDPEIMNTEAFF

j_gene: TRBJ1-2
d_gene: TRBD1
abundance: many
v_gene: TRBV6-4
CDR3nt: TGTGCCAGCAGTGACTCGGACAGGTCCTATGGCTACACCTTC
CDR3aa: CASSDSDRSYGYTF